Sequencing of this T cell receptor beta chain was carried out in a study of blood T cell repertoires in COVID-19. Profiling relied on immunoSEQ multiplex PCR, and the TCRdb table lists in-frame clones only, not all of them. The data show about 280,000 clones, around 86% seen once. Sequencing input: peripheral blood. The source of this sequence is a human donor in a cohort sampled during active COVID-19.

The CDR3: CASSETGTGFIYEQYF. CDR3 nucleotides: TGTGCCAGTAGTGAGACCGGGACAGGGTTCATCTACGAGCAGTACTTC. V and J are TRBV19 and TRBJ2-7, with 9 bases identical to TRBD1. The CDR3 sequence is 16 residues long. The ends lost 5 bases at V and 3 bases at J; junction bases unmatched: 11. Germline CDR1 and CDR2: LNHDA and SQIVND (reference sequence).